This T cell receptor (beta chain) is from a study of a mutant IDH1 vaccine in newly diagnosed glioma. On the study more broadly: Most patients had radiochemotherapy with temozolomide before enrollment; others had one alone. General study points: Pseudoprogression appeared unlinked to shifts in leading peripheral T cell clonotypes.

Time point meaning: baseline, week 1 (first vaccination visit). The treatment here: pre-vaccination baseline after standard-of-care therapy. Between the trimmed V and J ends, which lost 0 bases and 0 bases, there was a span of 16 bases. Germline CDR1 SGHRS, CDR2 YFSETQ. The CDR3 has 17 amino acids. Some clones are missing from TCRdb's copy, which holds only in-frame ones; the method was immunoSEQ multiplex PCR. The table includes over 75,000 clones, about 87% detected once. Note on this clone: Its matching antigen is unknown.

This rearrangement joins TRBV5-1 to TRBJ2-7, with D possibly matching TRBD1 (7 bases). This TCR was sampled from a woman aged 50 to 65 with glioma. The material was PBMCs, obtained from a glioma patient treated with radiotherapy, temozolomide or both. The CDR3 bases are TGCGCCAGCAGCTTGGAATTTCGCGGGACAGACTCCTACGAGCAGTACTTC. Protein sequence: CASSLEFRGTDSYEQYF.